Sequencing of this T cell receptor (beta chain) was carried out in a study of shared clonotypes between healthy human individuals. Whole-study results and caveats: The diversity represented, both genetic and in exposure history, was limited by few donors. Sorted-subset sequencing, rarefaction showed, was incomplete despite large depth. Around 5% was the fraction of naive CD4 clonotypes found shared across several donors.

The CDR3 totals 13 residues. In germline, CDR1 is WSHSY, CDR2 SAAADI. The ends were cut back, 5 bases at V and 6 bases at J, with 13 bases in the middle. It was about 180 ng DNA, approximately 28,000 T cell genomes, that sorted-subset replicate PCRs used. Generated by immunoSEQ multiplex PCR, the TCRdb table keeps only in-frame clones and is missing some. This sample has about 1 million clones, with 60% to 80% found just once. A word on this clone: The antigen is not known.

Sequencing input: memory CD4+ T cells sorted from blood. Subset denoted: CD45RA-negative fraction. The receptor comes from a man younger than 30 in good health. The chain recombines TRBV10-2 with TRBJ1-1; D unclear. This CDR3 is CASSQGETAEAFF. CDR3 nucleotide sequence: TGCGCCAGCAGTCAAGGAGAAACGGCTGAAGCTTTCTTT.